This TCR beta chain was profiled in a study of shared clonotypes between healthy human individuals (dated by TCRdb to the early 2020s). Notes on the research overall: A couple of women and a few men aged 18 to 49 years were included in the cohort. For each donor, CD4 naive and CD4 memory were each given three plates, CD8 naive was given two plates, and CD8 memory was given one plate. To estimate repertoire size and how much clonotype sharing occurs between individuals, the study deeply sequenced the blood TCR repertoires of 4 to 6 healthy adults. To increase sequencing depth and limit assay-specific biases, TCR repertoire library preparation and sequencing were carried out by different laboratories using diverse techniques. Leukapheresis yielded between about 0.9 and 9 billion PBMCs per donor. The research as a whole found: Higher generation probabilities were observed for clonotypes shared by all four sorted-subset donors than for non-shared clonotypes. Naive subsets generally had larger estimated clonotype richness than memory subsets. Sampling was limited to blood, and TCR repertoires in tissue likely differ from TCR repertoires in blood. When a handful of donors were compared, the shared fraction of clonotypes was about 5% for naive CD4, 3% to 4% for naive CD8, more than 2% for memory CD4, and less than 0.45% for memory CD8. Pairwise subsampling led to the expectation that sequencing depth would affect the degree of clonotype sharing among donors. The genetic and exposure-history diversity represented was limited by the small number of donors. Even with the large sequencing depth, rarefaction of the sorted-subset datasets indicated that sequencing was incomplete.

A word on this clone: This receptor's antigen is unknown. One base away there is no much larger clone; base qualities are not given.

The donors were healthy, HIV-negative adults with no recently reported acute infections or vaccinations. Every donor was a Caucasian adult residing in Nashville, Tennessee, USA. CD4+ T cells were enriched by magnetic negative selection; naive cells were then positively selected on CD45RA, and the negative fraction formed the memory subset. Blood was collected by leukapheresis, and PBMCs were isolated by Ficoll-Histopaque density gradient centrifugation and then cryopreserved in liquid nitrogen vapor phase. Purity and quantity of every magnetically sorted T cell population were checked by analytical flow cytometry. Each sorted fraction had its genomic DNA isolated and then quantified by UV absorbance on a Nanodrop 2000c. V was cut back by 3 bases and J by 7 bases, leaving a gap of 10 bases between them. From cysteine to phenylalanine, the CDR3 is 13 amino acids long. Just the 39-base CDR3 DNA is kept, in frame starting at base 1. The germline V gene specifies ENHRY as CDR1 and SYGVKD as CDR2.

Using the deep immunoSEQ assay, multiplex PCR amplified TCR CDR3 regions from genomic DNA. Genomic DNA extracted from each cell subset was distributed evenly over all wells of several immunoSEQ 96-well plates, and each plate served as one replicate. Each replicate PCR for sorted subsets received about 220 ng genomic DNA, equal to tens of thousands of T cell genomes. Purified libraries were measured with a Qubit 3.0 fluorometer, size-checked on a Bioanalyzer 2100, and measured again with the KAPA Library Quantification kit. A separate single-read 150-cycle Illumina NextSeq 550 flow cell was used to sequence each immunoSEQ 96-well plate. The study's own analysis went as follows. The immunoSEQ output contained only junctional sequences without quality scores, so filtering could not match that applied to full-length reads. Sequences were annotated with PyIR, a Python wrapper for IgBLAST v1.9, and V/J genes and CDR3 were assigned using IMGT germline references. Any read was removed if the V/J assignment was weak (E-value above 1e-6), the CDR3 was missing, or the read contained stop codons, out-of-frame junctions, or ambiguous translated residues. A V3J clonotype was defined by an identical inferred V gene, J gene, and CDR3 amino acid sequence. Percentage overlap between repertoires was calculated by dividing the number of shared unique clonotypes by the size of the smaller repertoire. Richness of each repertoire was evaluated using RTK rarefaction, the Chao1 estimator, and Recon v2.1 estimates of unobserved clonotypes. Generation probabilities for all TCRbeta clonotypes obtained by the gDNA method from a handful of donors were computed using OLGA. Entries here come from immuneACCESS through TCRdb and include only in-frame sequences with V and J called. Some clones fail to appear in such tables; in the studies checked, an unresolved V gene covers under half of the shortfall, and the cause of the remainder is unknown. The V and J calls and the clone size are those of that table, but D and trimming were determined from the DNA. The sample table contains more than 2 million clones; only one count was recorded for approximately 95% of them. The ten biggest clones cover around 0.13% of the sample.

Sequencing was performed on naive CD4+ T cells sorted from blood. The sample's cell subset or site label, decoded: CD45RA+ positively selected. This clonotype was obtained from a man younger than 35 in good health. The sequence links TRBV10-3 to TRBJ2-1; TRBD2 is a weak D gene call, 6 bases matching. DNA sequence: TGTGCCATCAGTGAAGCGGGTACTAATGAGCAGTTCTTC. It codes for CAISEAGTNEQFF.